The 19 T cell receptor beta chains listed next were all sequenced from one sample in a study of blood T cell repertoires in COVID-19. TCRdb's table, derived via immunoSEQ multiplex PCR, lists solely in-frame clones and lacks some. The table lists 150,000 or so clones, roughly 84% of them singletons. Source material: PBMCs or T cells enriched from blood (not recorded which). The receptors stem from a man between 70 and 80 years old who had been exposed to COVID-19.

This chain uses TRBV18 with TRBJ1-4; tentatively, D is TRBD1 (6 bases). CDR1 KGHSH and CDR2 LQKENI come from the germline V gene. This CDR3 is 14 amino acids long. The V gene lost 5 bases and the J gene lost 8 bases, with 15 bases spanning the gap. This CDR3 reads CASSSTGRGEKLFF. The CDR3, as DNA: TGTGCCAGCTCATCCACAGGGAGAGGCGAAAAACTGTTTTTT.

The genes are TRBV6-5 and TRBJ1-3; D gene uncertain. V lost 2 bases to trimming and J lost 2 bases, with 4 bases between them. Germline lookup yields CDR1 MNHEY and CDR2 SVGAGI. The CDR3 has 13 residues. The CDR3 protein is CASSYGPGNTIYF. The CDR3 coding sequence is TGTGCCAGCAGTTACGGGCCTGGAAACACCATATATTTT.

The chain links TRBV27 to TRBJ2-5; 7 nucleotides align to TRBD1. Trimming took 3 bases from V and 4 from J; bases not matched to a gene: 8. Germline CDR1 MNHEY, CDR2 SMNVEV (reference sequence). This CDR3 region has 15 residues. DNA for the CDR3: TGTGCCAGCAGTTTGTCCCTTACAGGGGTAGAGACCCAGTACTTC. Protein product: CASSLSLTGVETQYF.

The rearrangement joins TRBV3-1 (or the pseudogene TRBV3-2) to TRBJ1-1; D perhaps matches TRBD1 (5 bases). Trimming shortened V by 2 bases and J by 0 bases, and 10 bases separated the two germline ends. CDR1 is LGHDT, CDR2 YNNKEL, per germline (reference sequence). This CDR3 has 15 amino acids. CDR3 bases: TGTGCCAGCAGCCAAACGACAGTCATGAACACTGAAGCTTTCTTT. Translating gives CASSQTTVMNTEAFF.

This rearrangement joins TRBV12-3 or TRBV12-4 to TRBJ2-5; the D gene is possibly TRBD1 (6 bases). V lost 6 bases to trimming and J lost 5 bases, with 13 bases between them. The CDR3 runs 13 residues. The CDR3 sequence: CASRDSGVETQYF. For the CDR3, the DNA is TGTGCCAGCAGGGATTCAGGGGTTGAGACCCAGTACTTC.

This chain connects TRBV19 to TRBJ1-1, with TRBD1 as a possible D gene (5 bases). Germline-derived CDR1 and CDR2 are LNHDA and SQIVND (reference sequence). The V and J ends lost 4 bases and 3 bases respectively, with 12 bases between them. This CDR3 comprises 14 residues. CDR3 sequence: CASSKGRRDTEAFF. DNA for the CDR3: TGTGCCAGTAGTAAAGGACGCAGGGACACTGAAGCTTTCTTT.

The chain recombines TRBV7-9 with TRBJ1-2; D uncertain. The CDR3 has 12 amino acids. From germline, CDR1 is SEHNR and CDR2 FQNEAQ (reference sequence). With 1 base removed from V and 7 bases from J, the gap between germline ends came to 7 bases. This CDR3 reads CASSLGIGGYTF. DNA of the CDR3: TGTGCCAGCAGCTTAGGTATCGGTGGCTACACCTTC. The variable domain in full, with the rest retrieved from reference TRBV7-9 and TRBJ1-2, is DTGVSQNPRHKITKRGQNVTFRCDPISEHNRLYWYRQTLGQGPEFLTYFQNEAQLEKSRLLSDRFSAERPKGSFSTLEIQRTEQGDSAMYLCASSLGIGGYTFGSGTRLTVV.

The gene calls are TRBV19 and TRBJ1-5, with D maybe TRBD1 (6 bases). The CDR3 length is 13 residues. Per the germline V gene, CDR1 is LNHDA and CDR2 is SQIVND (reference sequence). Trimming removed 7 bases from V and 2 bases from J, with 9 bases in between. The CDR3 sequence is CASTRTGNQPQHF. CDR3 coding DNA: TGTGCCAGTACTCGGACAGGCAATCAGCCCCAGCATTTT.

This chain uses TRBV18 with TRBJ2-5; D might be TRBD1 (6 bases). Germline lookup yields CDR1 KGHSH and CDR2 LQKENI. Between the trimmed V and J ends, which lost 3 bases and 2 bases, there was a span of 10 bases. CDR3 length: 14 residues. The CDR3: CASSPPDRQETQYF. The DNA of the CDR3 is TGTGCCAGCTCACCTCCGGACAGACAAGAGACCCAGTACTTC.

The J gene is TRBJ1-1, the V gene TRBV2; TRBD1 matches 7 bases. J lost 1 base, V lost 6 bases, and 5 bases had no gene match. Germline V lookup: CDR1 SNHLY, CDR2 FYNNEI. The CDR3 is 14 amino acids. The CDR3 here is CASRRGQANTEAFF. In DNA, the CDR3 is TGTGCCAGCAGACGCGGACAGGCGAACACTGAAGCTTTCTTT.

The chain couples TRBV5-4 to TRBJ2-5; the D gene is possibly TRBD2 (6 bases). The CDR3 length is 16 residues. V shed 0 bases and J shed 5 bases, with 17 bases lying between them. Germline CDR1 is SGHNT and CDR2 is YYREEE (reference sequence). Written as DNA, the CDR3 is TGTGCCAGCAGCTTGGCCTGGGGACTTAAACGGGAGACCCAGTACTTC. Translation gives CASSLAWGLKRETQYF.

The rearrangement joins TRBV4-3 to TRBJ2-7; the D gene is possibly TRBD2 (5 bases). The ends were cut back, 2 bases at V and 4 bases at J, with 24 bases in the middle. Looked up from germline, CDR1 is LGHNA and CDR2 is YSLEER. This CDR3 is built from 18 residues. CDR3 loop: CASSQNMDSGTPLYEQYF. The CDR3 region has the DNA TGCGCCAGCAGCCAAAACATGGACTCGGGTACCCCTTTATACGAGCAGTACTTC.

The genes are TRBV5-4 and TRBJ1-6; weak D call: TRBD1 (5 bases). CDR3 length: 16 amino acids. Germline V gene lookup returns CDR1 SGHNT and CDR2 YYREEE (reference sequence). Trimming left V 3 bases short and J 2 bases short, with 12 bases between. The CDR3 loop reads CASSSPGGAYNSPLHF. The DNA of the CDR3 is TGTGCCAGCAGCTCCCCCGGGGGGGCCTATAATTCACCCCTCCACTTT.

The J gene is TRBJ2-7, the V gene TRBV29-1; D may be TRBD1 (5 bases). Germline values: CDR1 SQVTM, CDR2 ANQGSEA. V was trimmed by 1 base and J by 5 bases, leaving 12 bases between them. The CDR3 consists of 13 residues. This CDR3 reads CSVEVQGLDEQYF. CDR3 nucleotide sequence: TGCAGCGTTGAAGTCCAGGGTTTAGACGAGCAGTACTTC.

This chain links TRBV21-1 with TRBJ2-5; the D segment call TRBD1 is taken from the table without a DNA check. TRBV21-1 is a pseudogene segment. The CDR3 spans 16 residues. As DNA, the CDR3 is TGTGCCAGCAGCAGCCCGGAACGTCTTCCAGGGGAGACCCAGTACTTC. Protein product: CASSSPERLPGETQYF.

The DNA of the CDR3 is TGTGCCAGCAGCGTAGAGGGGACTAATGAAAAACTGTTTTTT. Protein product: CASSVEGTNEKLFF. V is TRBV9 and J is TRBJ1-4; TRBD1 might be the D (5 bases). Germline V gene sequence: CDR1 SGDLS, CDR2 YYNGEE. The V gene lost 0 bases and the J gene lost 2 bases, with 5 bases spanning the gap. The CDR3 has 14 residues. Using reference TRBV9 and TRBJ1-4 for the parts outside the CDR3, the full variable domain is DSGVTQTPKHLITATGQRVTLRCSPRSGDLSVYWYQQSLDQGLQFLIQYYNGEERAKGNILERFSAQQFPDLHSELNLSSLELGDSALYFCASSVEGTNEKLFFGSGTQLSVL.

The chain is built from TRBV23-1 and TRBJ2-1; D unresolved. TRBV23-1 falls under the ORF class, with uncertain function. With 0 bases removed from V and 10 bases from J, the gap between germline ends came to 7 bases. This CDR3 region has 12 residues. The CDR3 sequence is CASSQSAEEQFF. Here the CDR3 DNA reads TGCGCCAGCAGTCAATCGGCGGAGGAGCAGTTCTTC.

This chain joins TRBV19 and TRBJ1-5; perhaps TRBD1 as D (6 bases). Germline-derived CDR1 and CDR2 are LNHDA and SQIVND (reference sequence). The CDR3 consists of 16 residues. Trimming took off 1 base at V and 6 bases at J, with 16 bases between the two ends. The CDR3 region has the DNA TGTGCCAGTAGTATAGCCATTTTGACACAGGGTCAGCCCCAGCATTTT. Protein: CASSIAILTQGQPQHF. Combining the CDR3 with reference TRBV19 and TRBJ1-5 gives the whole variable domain DGGITQSPKYLFRKEGQNVTLSCEQNLNHDAMYWYRQDPGQGLRLIYYSQIVNDFQKGDIAEGYSVSREKKESFPLTVTSAQKNPTAFYLCASSIAILTQGQPQHFGDGTRLSIL.

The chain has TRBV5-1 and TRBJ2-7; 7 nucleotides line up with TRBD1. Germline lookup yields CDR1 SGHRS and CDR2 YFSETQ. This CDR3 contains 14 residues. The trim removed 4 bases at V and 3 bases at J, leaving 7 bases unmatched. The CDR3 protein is CASSPRTGIYEQYF. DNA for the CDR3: TGCGCCAGCAGCCCGAGGACAGGAATCTACGAGCAGTACTTC.